This entry describes one T cell receptor (beta chain). Its antigen is undetermined. The CDR3 runs to 16 residues. V lost 3 bases, J lost 1 base, and 15 bases lay in between. Germline values: CDR1 LNHNV, CDR2 YYDKDF (reference sequence). Via MiXCR, TCRdb re-called the multiplex PCR reads, giving one row per CDR3 protein. The sample includes approximately 45,000 distinct CDR3 sequences, 20% to 25% seen only once; the top ten take about 7.6%. The data are from a study of breast tumors, draining lymph nodes, adjacent tissues. Study conclusions and caveats: The data were judged consistent with most tumor T cells coming from lymph node and expanding in tumor.

The V call is TRBV15, the J call TRBJ1-1, with a possible D match to TRBD1 (5 bases). This clonotype originated in a female donor with breast cancer. Some clones in this sample may be carry-over from other donors' samples. The sequencing sample was made of breast tumor tissue. CDR3 DNA sequence: TGTGCCACCAGCAGCCCTACCCAGGGAGGGAACACTGAAGCTTTCTTT. Its translation is CATSSPTQGGNTEAFF.